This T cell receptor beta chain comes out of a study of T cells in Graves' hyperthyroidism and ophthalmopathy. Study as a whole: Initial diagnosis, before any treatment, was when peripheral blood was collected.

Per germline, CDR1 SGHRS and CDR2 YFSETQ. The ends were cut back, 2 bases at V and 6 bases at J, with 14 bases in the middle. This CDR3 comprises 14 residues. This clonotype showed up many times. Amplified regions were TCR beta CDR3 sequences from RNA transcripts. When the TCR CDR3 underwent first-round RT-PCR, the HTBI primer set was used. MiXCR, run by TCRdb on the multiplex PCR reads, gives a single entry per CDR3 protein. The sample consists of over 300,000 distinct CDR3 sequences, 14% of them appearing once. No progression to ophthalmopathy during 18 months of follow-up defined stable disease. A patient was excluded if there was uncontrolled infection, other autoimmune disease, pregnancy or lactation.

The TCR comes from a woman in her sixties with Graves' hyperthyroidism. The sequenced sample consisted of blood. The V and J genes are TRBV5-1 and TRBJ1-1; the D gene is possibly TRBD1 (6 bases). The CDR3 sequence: CASSFGGGSPEAFF. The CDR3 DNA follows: TGCGCCAGCAGCTTCGGGGGCGGGTCGCCTGAAGCTTTCTTT.